The entry below gives a single TCR beta chain sequence along with its context. The antigen is unknown. The data were obtained in a study of lymphopenia after photon versus proton radiotherapy. Points from the study as a whole: A bigger post-nadir fall in TCR diversity correlated inversely with survival time in deceased patients.

The CDR3 length is 15 residues. Trimming pared 5 bases from V and 0 bases from J, leaving 15 bases between. Germline CDR1 and CDR2: SGHKS and YYEKEE (reference sequence). Assay used: immunoSEQ multiplex PCR; TCRdb lists only in-frame clones, some missing. The sample has roughly 20,000 clones; 85% to 95% are singletons. This TCR derives from a man in his 60s with pancreatic cancer. The material sequenced was peripheral blood, taken from a patient treated with photon-based radiotherapy. V usage is TRBV5-5 and J usage is TRBJ2-7; possible D gene TRBD2, 6 bases. The DNA for the CDR3 is TGTGCCAGCAGATTAGGGACTTCAAGCTCCTACGAGCAGTACTTC. Protein product: CASRLGTSSSYEQYF.